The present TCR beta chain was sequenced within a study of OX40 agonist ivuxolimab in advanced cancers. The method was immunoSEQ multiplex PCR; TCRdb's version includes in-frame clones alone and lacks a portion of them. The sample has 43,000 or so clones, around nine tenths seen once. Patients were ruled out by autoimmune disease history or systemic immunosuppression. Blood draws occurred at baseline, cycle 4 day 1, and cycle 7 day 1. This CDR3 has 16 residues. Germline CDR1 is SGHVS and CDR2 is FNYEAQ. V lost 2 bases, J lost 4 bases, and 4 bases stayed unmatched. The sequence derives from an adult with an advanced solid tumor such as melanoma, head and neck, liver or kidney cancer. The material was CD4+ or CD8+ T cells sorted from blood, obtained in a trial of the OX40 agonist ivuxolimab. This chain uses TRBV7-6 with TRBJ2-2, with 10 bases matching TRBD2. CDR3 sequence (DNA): TGTGCCAGCAGCTTACGGACTAGCGGAAGCACCGGGGAGCTGTTTTTT. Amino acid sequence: CASSLRTSGSTGELFF.